These 15 T cell receptor beta chains were all obtained from the same sample, sequenced in a study of metastatic and nonmetastatic thyroid tumors (dated by TCRdb to 2019 to 2021). Receptor amplification or capture employed PCR. Sequencing instrument: Illumina HiSeq 4000. Clones were called with MiXCR by TCRdb after fastp trimmed the public reads at Q25, and only in-frame beta chains were retained. The sample yields 75,000 to 95,000 clones; roughly 13% were counted once. Roughly 10% of the sample lies in the top ten. No treatment had been received by any patient before thyroid surgery. The sequenced sample was blood. All receptors come from a female donor with papillary thyroid cancer or a benign thyroid nodule (not recorded which). Some clones in this sample may be carry-over from other donors' samples.

Concerning this clone: Compared with germline, one end of the junction differs, possibly owing to a read error. Other DNA sequences from this sample encode an identical CDR3 as well. CDR3 loop: CSATDSVQGGNEQFF. Written as DNA, the CDR3 is TGCAGCGCTACCGATAGCGTTCAGGGTGGAAATGAGCAGTTCTTC. The chain carries TRBV20-1 and TRBJ2-1; the D gene could be TRBD1 or TRBD2 (5 bases each). CDR3 length: 15 residues. In germline, CDR1 is DFQATT, CDR2 SNEGSKA (reference sequence).

This clone appeared many times. The chain employs TRBV12-3 or TRBV12-4 and TRBJ2-5; D remains unclear. V was shortened by 5 bases and J by 2 bases, with 6 bases between the two germline ends. The CDR3 has 12 residues. The CDR3 DNA is TGTGCCAGCAGTAACAATCAAGAGACCCAGTACTTC. This codes for CASSNNQETQYF.

This clone turned up a few times. This sequence joins TRBV6-1 and TRBJ2-7; a weak D match, TRBD1 (6 bases). Looked up from germline, CDR1 is MNHNS and CDR2 is SASEGT. CDR3 size: 13 residues. Trimming took 5 bases from V and 10 from J, leaving 18 bases between them. CDR3: CASSRTGSTDQYF. The CDR3, as DNA: TGTGCCAGCAGTCGTACAGGGTCAACCGATCAGTACTTC.

This clone was recorded at least ten times. This chain joins TRBV6-1 and TRBJ1-1; 8 nucleotides match TRBD1. The CDR3 covers 13 residues. Germline V gene sequence: CDR1 MNHNS, CDR2 SASEGT. The ends lost 5 bases at V and 11 bases at J; junction bases unmatched: 10. Written as DNA, the CDR3 is TGTGCCAGCAGTCTGGACAGGGAATGGTTGGCTTTCTTT. Its protein product is CASSLDREWLAFF.

This clone appeared many times. The CDR3 loop reads CSVGFEFGSPLHF. The DNA for the CDR3 is TGCAGCGTTGGATTTGAATTTGGTTCACCCCTCCACTTT. The chain employs TRBV29-1 and TRBJ1-6, with D uncertain. Germline V CDR1 and CDR2: SQVTM, ANQGSEA. The ends were cut back, 4 bases at V and 9 bases at J, with 13 bases in the middle. This CDR3 is 13 amino acids long.

This clone was seen more than once but under ten times. At one of its ends the junction is not consistent with the germline gene, which may arise from a read error. This specimen includes other DNA sequences encoding the same CDR3. This chain joins TRBV20-1 and TRBJ2-1; tentatively, D is TRBD2 (6 bases). The CDR3 runs 14 residues. Looked up from germline, CDR1 is DFQATT and CDR2 is SNEGSKA (reference sequence). The CDR3 loop reads CSALRGGDGAEQFF. In nucleotides, the CDR3 is TGTAGTGCCCTCCGTGGCGGGGACGGCGCGGAGCAGTTCTTC.

The J gene is TRBJ2-7, the V gene TRBV11-2; possible D gene TRBD2, 6 bases. The ends were cut back, 6 bases at V and 7 bases at J, with 25 bases in the middle. Germline CDR1 and CDR2: SGHAT and FQNNGV. The CDR3 spans 16 residues. In nucleotides, the CDR3 is TGTGCCAGCAGTCCCCAAGGTAGACTAGTATCGGGGGAGCAGTACTTC. Translating it yields CASSPQGRLVSGEQYF.

This clone was counted many times. The rearrangement uses TRBV5-1 and TRBJ2-1; 11 bases map to TRBD2. The CDR3 spans 15 residues. Germline-derived CDR1 and CDR2 are SGHRS and YFSETQ. V lost 0 bases to trimming and J lost 5 bases; unmatched junction nucleotides: 1. The CDR3: CASSLVTSGNNEQFF. CDR3 DNA sequence: TGCGCCAGCAGCTTGGTGACTAGCGGGAACAATGAGCAGTTCTTC.

This clone was counted at least ten times. This chain uses TRBV7-3 with TRBJ2-5; D is uncertain. CDR1 SGHTA and CDR2 FQGTGA come from the germline V gene. The CDR3 totals 14 residues. V gave up 3 bases and J gave up 2 bases, with 10 bases separating them. The CDR3 loop is CASSLSGPQETQYF. In DNA form, the CDR3 reads TGTGCCAGCAGCTTGTCAGGACCACAAGAGACCCAGTACTTC.

This clone was seen ten or more times. This chain joins TRBV20-1 and TRBJ2-2, with D unresolved. The V end lost 3 bases, the J end lost 2 bases, and 10 bases lay between the germline ends. CDR3 length: 14 residues. In germline, CDR1 is DFQATT, CDR2 SNEGSKA (reference sequence). CDR3 in amino acids: CSASGVANTGELFF. In DNA form, the CDR3 reads TGCAGTGCTAGTGGGGTGGCTAACACCGGGGAGCTGTTTTTT.

The rearrangement links TRBV3-1 to TRBJ1-5; TRBD1 aligns across 7 bases. This CDR3 comprises 13 residues. J lost 9 bases, V lost 1 base, and 3 bases had no gene match. In germline, CDR1 is LGHDT, CDR2 YNNKEL (reference sequence). In nucleotides, the CDR3 is TGTGCCAGCAGCCAAGCGGGACAGAGGCCCCAGCATTTT. Protein: CASSQAGQRPQHF.

This clone appeared many times. The chain links TRBV11-1 to TRBJ2-1; possibly TRBD2 for D (5 bases). V was trimmed by 5 bases and J by 2 bases, leaving 13 bases between them. In germline, CDR1 is SGHAT, CDR2 FQDESV (reference sequence). The CDR3 runs to 15 residues. CDR3 DNA: TGTGCCAGCAGCCCGCGGCGGGCACCCTACAATGAGCAGTTCTTC. Its translation is CASSPRRAPYNEQFF.

This clone was seen only a few times. The rearrangement joins TRBV12-5 to TRBJ1-2; D not certain. The CDR3 sequence is 18 residues long. CDR1 and CDR2 from the germline V gene are LGHNT and FRNRAP. Trimming stripped 3 bases from V and 5 bases from J, with 25 bases between. CDR3 DNA sequence: TGTGCTAGTGGTTTTGTACTGGTGGTGACAAAGGCCACGTATGGCTACACCTTC. Protein product: CASGFVLVVTKATYGYTF. The full variable domain, in which reference TRBV12-5 and TRBJ1-2 provide the parts outside the CDR3, is DARVTQTPRHKVTEMGQEVTMRCQPILGHNTVFWYRQTMMQGLELLAYFRNRAPLDDSGMPKDRFSAEMPDATLATLKIQPSEPRDSAVYFCASGFVLVVTKATYGYTFGSGTRLTVV.

In the case of this clone: Since a much larger clone is just one base distant, this may be a read error. Other DNA sequences in the same sample also yield this CDR3. This chain connects TRBV7-6 to TRBJ2-7; D remains unclear. The CDR3 length is 13 residues. The germline V and J ends were trimmed by 5 bases and 1 base, with 9 bases remaining between them. Per the germline V gene, CDR1 is SGHVS and CDR2 is FNYEAQ. The CDR3 DNA follows: TGTGCCAGCAGCGTCGACACATCCTACGAGCAGTACTTC. Protein: CASSVDTSYEQYF.

This clone was seen repeatedly, ten times or more. The sample has other DNA sequences that encode this CDR3 too. This chain links TRBV7-2 with TRBJ2-7, with a tentative D call TRBD2 (6 bases). V was cut by 5 bases and J by 2 bases, with 13 bases left in between. Germline-derived CDR1 and CDR2 are SGHTA and FQGNSA. The CDR3 totals 14 residues. CDR3 bases: TGTGCCAGCAGCCCCCGTACTAGCACCTACGAGCAGTACTTC. It translates to CASSPRTSTYEQYF.